Following are 12 T cell receptor beta chains from one sample sequenced in a study of tumor-infiltrating lymphocytes in localized non-small cell lung cancer. Clones were read by immunoSEQ multiplex PCR, and TCRdb kept only the in-frame ones, dropping some. The data show over 12,000 clones, roughly 80% seen once. Material for sequencing was lung tumor tissue. The receptor set was obtained from a human donor with non-small cell lung cancer.

This chain links TRBV28 with TRBJ1-2; D call uncertain. Germline V gene sequence: CDR1 MDHEN, CDR2 SYDVKM. The V gene lost 3 bases and the J gene lost 4 bases, with 18 bases spanning the gap. This CDR3 has 16 residues. CDR3 loop: CASSLLWADRAYGYTF. DNA of the CDR3: TGTGCCAGCAGTTTGCTATGGGCAGACCGGGCCTATGGCTACACCTTC.

The J gene is TRBJ1-2, the V gene TRBV27; D gene uncertain. The germline V gene encodes CDR1 MNHEY and CDR2 SMNVEV (reference sequence). The V end lost 3 bases, the J end lost 0 bases, and 8 bases lay between the germline ends. The CDR3 runs 14 residues. The CDR3 loop is CASSFAGANYGYTF. In nucleotides, the CDR3 is TGTGCCAGCAGTTTTGCCGGGGCTAACTATGGCTACACCTTC.

The rearrangement links TRBV29-1 to TRBJ2-5; 7 bases map to TRBD1. This CDR3 is built from 13 residues. J lost 5 bases, V lost 3 bases, and 6 bases had no gene match. Per the germline V gene, CDR1 is SQVTM and CDR2 is ANQGSEA. In DNA, the CDR3 is TGCAGCGTTGAGACAGGGTCTGTGGAGACCCAGTACTTC. It yields the protein CSVETGSVETQYF. The full variable domain, in which reference TRBV29-1 and TRBJ2-5 provide the parts outside the CDR3, is SAVISQKPSRDICQRGTSLTIQCQVDSQVTMMFWYRQQPGQSLTLIATANQGSEATYESGFVIDKFPISRPNLTFSTLTVSNMSPEDSSIYLCSVETGSVETQYFGPGTRLLVL.

The V gene is TRBV7-8, the J gene TRBJ1-1, with D unclear. Between the trimmed V and J ends, which lost 2 bases and 1 base, there was a span of 5 bases. The germline CDR1 and CDR2 sequences are SGHVS and FQNEAQ. The CDR3 covers 13 residues. CDR3: CASSLFENTEAFF. In DNA form, the CDR3 reads TGTGCCAGCAGCTTATTTGAGAACACTGAAGCTTTCTTT. Using reference TRBV7-8 and TRBJ1-1 for the parts outside the CDR3, the full variable domain is GAGVSQSPRYKVAKRGQDVALRCDPISGHVSLFWYQQALGQGPEFLTYFQNEAQLDKSGLPSDRFFAERPEGSVSTLKIQRTQQEDSAVYLCASSLFENTEAFFGQGTRLTVV.

This chain links TRBV19 with TRBJ1-5; 7 bases are shared with TRBD1. Trimming removed 3 bases from V and 6 bases from J; junction bases left unmatched: 8. Germline V lookup: CDR1 LNHDA, CDR2 SQIVND (reference sequence). The CDR3 is made up of 15 amino acids. Here the CDR3 DNA reads TGTGCCAGTAGTATTTTGGTCCAGGGGGTTCAGCCCCAGCATTTT. This sequence encodes CASSILVQGVQPQHF.

The chain combines TRBV9 with TRBJ2-3; D unclear. Germline CDR1 and CDR2: SGDLS and YYNGEE. Deletions cut 1 base from V and 4 bases from J, with 7 bases between. The length of the CDR3 is 13 residues. The CDR3 sequence: CASSVLSADTQYF. The CDR3 coding sequence is TGTGCCAGCAGCGTATTGAGCGCAGATACGCAGTATTTT.

This chain uses TRBV20-1 with TRBJ2-1; possibly TRBD2 for D (5 bases). CDR3 length equals 9 residues. V lost 3 bases to trimming and J lost 14 bases, with 8 bases between them. CDR1 and CDR2 (germline): DFQATT, SNEGSKA (reference sequence). The CDR3 nucleotides read TGCAGTGCTAGGCCCGGGAAGTTCTTC. It encodes CSARPGKFF.

The chain carries TRBV5-1 and TRBJ1-4; maybe TRBD1 (5 bases). This CDR3 has 15 residues. Germline lookup yields CDR1 SGHRS and CDR2 YFSETQ. V was shortened by 4 bases and J by 7 bases, with 17 bases between the two germline ends. The CDR3 region is CASSLAPGTGEKLFF. DNA for the CDR3: TGCGCCAGCAGCCTCGCCCCCGGGACGGGTGAAAAACTGTTTTTT.

This chain uses TRBV2 with TRBJ2-5; D not resolved. The V and J ends lost 8 bases and 4 bases respectively, with 8 bases between them. Germline CDR1 SNHLY, CDR2 FYNNEI. This CDR3 has 11 amino acids. CDR3 bases: TGTGCCAGCCTGGGCGGAGAGACCCAGTACTTC. Translation: CASLGGETQYF. Full variable domain (outside the CDR3, taken from reference TRBV2 and TRBJ2-5): EPEVTQTPSHQVTQMGQEVILRCVPISNHLYFYWYRQILGQKVEFLVSFYNNEISEKSEIFDDQFSVERPDGSNFTLKIRSTKLEDSAMYFCASLGGETQYFGPGTRLLVL.

The rearrangement joins TRBV19 to TRBJ2-3; perhaps TRBD1 as D (6 bases). In germline, CDR1 is LNHDA, CDR2 SQIVND (reference sequence). The germline V and J ends were trimmed by 4 bases and 1 base, with 9 bases remaining between them. The CDR3 runs 14 residues. CDR3 DNA: TGTGCCAGTAGTAGGACAGCCCGCACAGATACGCAGTATTTT. Translating gives CASSRTARTDTQYF. Full variable domain (remainder filled in from reference TRBV19 and TRBJ2-3): DGGITQSPKYLFRKEGQNVTLSCEQNLNHDAMYWYRQDPGQGLRLIYYSQIVNDFQKGDIAEGYSVSREKKESFPLTVTSAQKNPTAFYLCASSRTARTDTQYFGPGTRLTVL.

J is TRBJ2-5 and V is TRBV11-1; TRBD1 aligns across 8 bases. This CDR3 has 14 amino acids. Germline V CDR1 and CDR2: SGHAT, FQDESV (reference sequence). The ends lost 5 bases at V and 5 bases at J; junction bases unmatched: 7. The CDR3: CASSGRGHWETQYF. In nucleotides, the CDR3 is TGTGCCAGCAGCGGCAGGGGGCACTGGGAGACCCAGTACTTC.

The chain has TRBV14 and TRBJ2-1, with D possibly called TRBD1 or TRBD2 (6 bases each). The V gene's germline CDR1 is SGHDN and CDR2 FVKESK. Trimming removed 0 bases at V and 2 bases at J, with 14 bases between. The CDR3 is 17 amino acids. CDR3 region: CASSQDGSGEAYNEQFF. CDR3 DNA: TGTGCCAGCAGCCAAGATGGGTCAGGGGAGGCCTACAATGAGCAGTTCTTC.